This T cell receptor beta chain was captured by sequencing in a study of T cell changes during pregnancy in multiple sclerosis. This clone was counted a single time. This table comes from immunoSEQ multiplex PCR, and its TCRdb copy is limited to in-frame clones, with some not included. The table includes roughly 90,000 clones, about 94% detected once. Deletions cut 7 bases from V and 0 bases from J, with 7 bases between. The CDR3 is made up of 14 amino acids. The germline CDR1 and CDR2 sequences are MNHEY and SVGAGI. V is TRBV6-5 and J is TRBJ2-6, with no clear D. The sequence was obtained from a female donor with multiple sclerosis, enrolled in a pregnancy study. The sample here was peripheral blood, taken in the third trimester of pregnancy. CDR3 coding DNA: TGTGCCAGCACCCAGTTCTCTGGGGCCAACGTCCTGACTTTC. This sequence encodes CASTQFSGANVLTF.